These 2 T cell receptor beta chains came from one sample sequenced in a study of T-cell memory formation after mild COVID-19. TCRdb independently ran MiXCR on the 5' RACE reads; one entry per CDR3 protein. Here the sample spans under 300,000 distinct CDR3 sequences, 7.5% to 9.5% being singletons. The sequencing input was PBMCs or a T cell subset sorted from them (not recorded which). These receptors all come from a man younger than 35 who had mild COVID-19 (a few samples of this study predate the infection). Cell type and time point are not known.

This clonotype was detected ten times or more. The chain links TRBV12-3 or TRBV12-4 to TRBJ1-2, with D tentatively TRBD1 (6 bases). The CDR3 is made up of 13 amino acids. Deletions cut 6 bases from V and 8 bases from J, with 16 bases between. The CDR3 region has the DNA TGTGCCAGCAGAGTCGGTAGGGGGGGCGGCTACACCTTC. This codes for CASRVGRGGGYTF.

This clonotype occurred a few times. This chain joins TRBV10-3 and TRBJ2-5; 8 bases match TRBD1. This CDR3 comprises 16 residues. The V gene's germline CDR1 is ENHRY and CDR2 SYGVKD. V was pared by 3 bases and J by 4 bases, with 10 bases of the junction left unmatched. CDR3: CAISEPGQDAGETQYF. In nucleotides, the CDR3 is TGTGCCATCAGTGAACCGGGACAGGACGCGGGAGAGACCCAGTACTTC.